Below are 16 T cell receptor beta chains sequenced from a single sample in a study of cytomegalovirus exposure and HLA in healthy donors. Vbeta (60) and Jbeta (13) primers were used in the PCR. Sequencing was performed with immunoSEQ multiplex PCR; in TCRdb, only in-frame clones are kept and a portion is missing. This table holds about 43,000 clones, less than 75% found once. The sample taken for sequencing was PBMCs. The source of these receptors is a man aged 55 to 70 in good health and CMV-seropositive.

The V and J genes are TRBV7-2 and TRBJ2-1, with D possibly being TRBD1 (5 bases). This CDR3 is 16 amino acids long. V dropped 1 base and J dropped 1 base, with 11 bases sitting between them. In germline, CDR1 is SGHTA, CDR2 FQGNSA. The CDR3 loop reads CASSLVGDLSYNEQFF. In DNA, the CDR3 is TGTGCCAGCAGCTTAGTAGGGGATCTGTCCTACAATGAGCAGTTCTTC.

This clone was detected a few times. The V call is TRBV28, the J call TRBJ2-7; 8 bases map to TRBD2. Germline V lookup: CDR1 MDHEN, CDR2 SYDVKM. The junction had 13 bases not matched to a gene; V was cut back by 6 bases and J by 3 bases. The CDR3 has 16 residues. CDR3 protein: CASRTTSGGVYYEQYF. CDR3 in DNA: TGTGCCAGCAGAACTACTAGCGGAGGGGTCTACTACGAGCAGTACTTC.

The rearrangement links TRBV2 to TRBJ2-1; 9 nucleotides agree with TRBD1. In germline, CDR1 is SNHLY, CDR2 FYNNEI. This CDR3 spans 16 amino acids. V lost 6 bases, J lost 3 bases, and 9 bases stayed unmatched. The CDR3 is CASRGGDRAVYNEQFF. DNA of the CDR3: TGTGCCAGCAGGGGGGGGGACAGGGCGGTCTACAATGAGCAGTTCTTC.

This clone came up a few times. J is TRBJ2-5 and V is TRBV6-5, with 7 positions matching TRBD1. V shed 4 bases, J shed 5 bases, and the junction held 4 bases outside the gene matches. CDR1 MNHEY and CDR2 SVGAGI come from the germline V gene. This CDR3 contains 13 residues. The DNA for the CDR3 is TGTGCCAGCAGTTTGACAGGGAAGGAGACCCAGTACTTC. Translated: CASSLTGKETQYF.

This clone came up once. The V gene is TRBV9, the J gene TRBJ2-5; 9 bases fit TRBD2. Germline V lookup: CDR1 SGDLS, CDR2 YYNGEE. The ends lost 0 bases at V and 4 bases at J; junction bases unmatched: 4. The CDR3 contains 15 residues. CDR3 bases: TGTGCCAGCAGCGTAGGCCTAGCGGGACCAGAGACCCAGTACTTC. It yields the protein CASSVGLAGPETQYF.

This sequence joins TRBV4-1 and TRBJ2-1, with 11 bases aligning to TRBD2. The CDR3 contains 14 residues. J was trimmed by 6 bases and V by 8 bases; bases with no gene match: 6. From germline, CDR1 is MGHRA and CDR2 YSYEKL. The CDR3 protein is CASHSTSGSNEQFF. CDR3 DNA: TGCGCCAGCCACTCAACTAGCGGGAGCAATGAGCAGTTCTTC.

This chain links TRBV28 with TRBJ2-5; 10 nucleotides agree with TRBD1. With the DNA end fitting TRBJ2-7 better, the J assignment may be wrong. This CDR3 comprises 14 residues. Per the germline V gene, CDR1 is MDHEN and CDR2 is SYDVKM. CDR3 in amino acids: CASRPGTGVDEQYF. CDR3 DNA: TGTGCCAGCAGGCCCGGGACAGGGGTCGACGAGCAGTACTTC.

This clone was counted a single time. The genes are TRBV2 and TRBJ2-1, with 13 bases aligning to TRBD2. V gave up 2 bases and J gave up 5 bases; unmatched junction bases: 3. Germline V lookup: CDR1 SNHLY, CDR2 FYNNEI. This CDR3 has 16 amino acids. As DNA, the CDR3 is TGTGCCAGCAGTGAAATGGGACTAGCGGGGCACAATGAGCAGTTCTTC. It encodes CASSEMGLAGHNEQFF.

The CDR3 DNA follows: TGTGCCAGCACCTACGGGAGAATGAACACTGAAGCTTTCTTT. It translates to CASTYGRMNTEAFF. V usage is TRBV5-6 and J usage is TRBJ1-1, with D unclear. Between the trimmed V and J ends, which lost 6 bases and 0 bases, there was a span of 12 bases. Germline V gives CDR1 SGHDT, CDR2 YYEEEE. The CDR3 extends over 14 amino acids.

This chain connects TRBV9 to TRBJ2-6; 11 bases are a match to TRBD1. There are 17 residues in the CDR3. V trimming: 0 bases; J trimming: 2 bases; junction bases outside the gene matches: 1. The germline CDR1 and CDR2 sequences are SGDLS and YYNGEE. This CDR3 is CASSVEDRGPGANVLTF. The CDR3 nucleotides are TGTGCCAGCAGCGTAGAGGACAGGGGGCCTGGGGCCAACGTCCTGACTTTC.

The chain is built from TRBV28 and TRBJ2-5, with 11 positions matching TRBD1. CDR3 length: 15 residues. J gave up 7 bases and V 2 bases, and 6 bases lay outside the gene matches. Germline V gene lookup returns CDR1 MDHEN and CDR2 SYDVKM. In DNA, the CDR3 is TGTGCCAGCAGTTTAGAGGGACAGGGGGTGCGGACCCAGTACTTC. Translating gives CASSLEGQGVRTQYF.

The rearrangement uses TRBV4-2 and TRBJ2-2; D ambiguous. The CDR3 is made up of 13 amino acids. Between the trimmed V and J ends, which lost 0 bases and 6 bases, there was a span of 5 bases. The germline gives CDR1 LGHNA, CDR2 YNFKEQ. The CDR3 region is CASSQESSGELFF. The CDR3 nucleotides read TGTGCCAGCAGCCAAGAGTCCTCCGGGGAGCTGTTTTTT.

The chain joins TRBV6-4 to TRBJ1-5; 9 positions match TRBD1. CDR1 is MRHNA, CDR2 SNTAGT, per germline. The CDR3 is made up of 13 amino acids. V shed 10 bases, J shed 4 bases, and the junction held 5 bases outside the gene matches. The CDR3 DNA is TGTGCCACCCCCGGGACAGGGAATCAGCCCCAGCATTTT. It is translated as CATPGTGNQPQHF.

The table lists this clone with a few counts. The chain carries TRBV5-1 and TRBJ2-7; 10 nucleotides match TRBD2. This CDR3 has 16 residues. The germline CDR1 and CDR2 sequences are SGHRS and YFSETQ. With 4 bases clipped from V and 4 bases from J, the junction kept 11 bases outside the gene matches. This CDR3 is CASSPGLAVTRYEQYF. The CDR3, as DNA: TGCGCCAGCAGCCCCGGACTAGCGGTAACCAGGTACGAGCAGTACTTC.

This clone is deemed medium-sized (0.01 to 0.1%). This chain uses TRBV15 with TRBJ2-5; 7 nucleotides align to TRBD2. J was trimmed by 4 bases and V by 3 bases; bases with no gene match: 2. The V gene's germline CDR1 is LNHNV and CDR2 YYDKDF (reference sequence). The CDR3 length is 13 residues. CDR3: CATSSIAGETQYF. As DNA, the CDR3 is TGTGCCACCAGCAGTATAGCGGGAGAGACCCAGTACTTC.

This chain links TRBV27 with TRBJ1-2, with 7 bases matching TRBD1. The V and J ends lost 5 bases and 2 bases, in that order; junction bases with no gene match: 2. Germline V gives CDR1 MNHEY, CDR2 SMNVEV (reference sequence). The CDR3 length is 13 residues. CDR3 nucleotides: TGTGCCAGCAGTCGGGGACAGAACTATGGCTACACCTTC. Protein: CASSRGQNYGYTF.